The source of this T cell receptor (beta chain) is a study of blood T cell repertoires in COVID-19. The CDR3 is made up of 14 amino acids. The V gene's germline CDR1 is LNHDA and CDR2 SQIVND (reference sequence). Deletions cut 4 bases from V and 3 bases from J, with 12 bases between. Authors' data handling: Reference gene primer amplification gave estimated nucleated cell counts. Libraries were prepared by immunoSEQ multiplex PCR; TCRdb keeps only in-frame clonotypes and omits some of them. V and J calls and clone size come straight from that table; D and trimming were deduced from the DNA. The profile covers roughly 670,000 clones, with around 90% appearing a single time and roughly 0.26% taken by the ten largest.

The rearrangement uses TRBV19 and TRBJ1-1; maybe TRBD1 (5 bases). The specimen was peripheral blood. The sequence derives from a woman under 30 with acute or convalescent COVID-19. CDR3 sequence: CASSTGLGYTEAFF. CDR3 nucleotide sequence: TGTGCCAGTAGTACAGGGTTGGGGTACACTGAAGCTTTCTTT.